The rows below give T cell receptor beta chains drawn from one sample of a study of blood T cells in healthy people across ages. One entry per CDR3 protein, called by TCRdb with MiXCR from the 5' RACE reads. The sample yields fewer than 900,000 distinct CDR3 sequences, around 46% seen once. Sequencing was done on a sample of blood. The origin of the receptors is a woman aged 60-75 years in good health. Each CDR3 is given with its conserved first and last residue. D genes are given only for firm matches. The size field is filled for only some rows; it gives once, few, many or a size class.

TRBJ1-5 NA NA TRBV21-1 CASSNHCYSNQPQHF TGTGCCAGCAGCAATCACTGCTATAGCAATCAGCCCCAGCATTTT
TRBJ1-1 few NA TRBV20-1 CSAPKRHPGNTEAFF TGCAGTGCTCCGAAACGACACCCGGGGAACACTGAAGCTTTCTTT
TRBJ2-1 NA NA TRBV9 CASSVEGVGSYNEQFF TGTGCCAGCAGCGTAGAAGGGGTTGGGTCCTACAATGAGCAGTTCTTC
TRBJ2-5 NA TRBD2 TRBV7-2 CASSLWRAGEETQYF TGTGCCAGCAGCTTATGGCGAGCGGGGGAAGAGACCCAGTACTTC
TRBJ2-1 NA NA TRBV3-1 CASSHLRSRNEQFF TGTGCCAGCAGCCACTTACGCTCCCGGAATGAGCAGTTCTTC
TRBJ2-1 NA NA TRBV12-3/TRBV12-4 CASSWGYEQFF TGTGCCAGCAGTTGGGGCTATGAGCAGTTCTTC
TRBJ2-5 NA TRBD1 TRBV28 CASRQGQGDLETQYF TGTGCCAGCAGGCAAGGACAGGGGGATTTAGAGACCCAGTACTTC
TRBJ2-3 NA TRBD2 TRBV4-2 CASSAGLSRGSDTQYF TGTGCCAGCAGCGCCGGACTCTCGCGGGGGTCAGATACGCAGTATTTT
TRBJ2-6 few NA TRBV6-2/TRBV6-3 CASASGANVLTF TGTGCCAGCGCGTCCGGGGCCAACGTCCTGACTTTC
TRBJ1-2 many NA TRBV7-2 CASSIHPDSYGYTF TGTGCCAGCAGCATTCACCCGGACAGCTATGGCTACACCTTC
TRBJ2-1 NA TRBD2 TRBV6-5 CASSYSRTSGNLQFF TGTGCCAGCAGTTACTCCAGGACTAGCGGGAATCTCCAGTTCTTC
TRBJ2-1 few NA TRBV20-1 CSARWTLSYNEQFF TGCAGTGCTAGGTGGACGCTATCCTACAATGAGCAGTTCTTC
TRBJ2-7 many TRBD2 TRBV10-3 CAIKSGDSYEQYF TGTGCCATCAAGAGCGGGGACTCCTACGAGCAGTACTTC
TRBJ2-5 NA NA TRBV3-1 CASSQDTTSGKTQYF TGTGCCAGCAGCCAAGATACGACCAGTGGGAAGACCCAGTACTTC
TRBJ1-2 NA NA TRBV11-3 CASSLDPTNYGYTF TGTGCCAGCAGCTTAGATCCCACTAACTATGGCTACACCTTC
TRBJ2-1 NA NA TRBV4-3 CASSQSTGWETQFF TGCGCCAGCAGCCAATCAACAGGGTGGGAGACCCAGTTCTTC
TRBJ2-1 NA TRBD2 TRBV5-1 CASSLVASGPHNPEQFF TGCGCCAGCAGCTTGGTGGCTAGCGGGCCCCATAATCCAGAGCAGTTCTTC
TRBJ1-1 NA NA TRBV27 CASSPLLETEAFF TGTGCCAGCAGTCCCCTTTTGGAAACTGAAGCTTTCTTT
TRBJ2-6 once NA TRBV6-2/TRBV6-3 CASSYDSGGGSGANALTF TGTGCCAGCAGTTACGATTCTGGCGGAGGCTCTGGGGCCAACGCCCTGACTTTC
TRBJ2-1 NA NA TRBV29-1 CSGERNNEQFF TGCAGCGGTGAAAGAAACAATGAGCAGTTCTTC
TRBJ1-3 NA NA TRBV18 CASSPDTGNTIYF TGTGCCAGCTCACCGGATACTGGAAACACCATATATTTT
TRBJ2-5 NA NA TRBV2 CASTSSRGETQYF TGTGCCAGCACCTCCTCAAGGGGAGAGACCCAGTACTTC
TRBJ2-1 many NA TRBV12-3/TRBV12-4 CASSFGVPSYNEQFF TGTGCCAGCAGTTTTGGGGTTCCCTCCTACAATGAGCAGTTCTTC
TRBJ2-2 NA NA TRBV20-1 CSASGGAVGELFF TGCAGTGCTAGTGGCGGGGCGGTCGGGGAGCTGTTTTTT
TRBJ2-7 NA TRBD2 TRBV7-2 CASSLSLAGGYNEQYF TGTGCCAGCAGCTTATCCCTAGCGGGAGGGTACAATGAGCAGTACTTC
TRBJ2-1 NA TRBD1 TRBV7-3 CASSRDRINEQFF TGTGCCAGCAGCCGGGACAGAATCAATGAGCAGTTCTTC
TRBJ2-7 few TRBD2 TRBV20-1 CSARTSGSSYNEQYF TGCAGTGCGCGGACTAGCGGGAGCTCCTACAATGAGCAGTACTTC
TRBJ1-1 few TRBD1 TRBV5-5 CASSTQGGITEAFF TGTGCCAGCAGTACCCAGGGGGGGATCACTGAAGCTTTCTTT
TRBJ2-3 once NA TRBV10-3 CAISDGGTYTDTQYF TGTGCCATCAGTGACGGCGGGACCTACACAGATACGCAGTATTTT
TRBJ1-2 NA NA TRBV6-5 CASSYAGTGYGYTF TGTGCCAGCAGTTACGCCGGGACGGGCTATGGCTACACCTTC
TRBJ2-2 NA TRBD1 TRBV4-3 CASSSGTGKTGELFF TGCGCCAGCAGTTCCGGGACAGGGAAGACCGGGGAGCTGTTTTTT
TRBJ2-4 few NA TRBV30 CAWRTMEGSIQYF TGTGCCTGGAGGACTATGGAAGGGTCCATTCAGTACTTC
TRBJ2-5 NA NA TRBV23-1 CASAPAGHSQETQYF TGCGCCAGCGCCCCAGCGGGACACAGTCAAGAGACCCAGTACTTC
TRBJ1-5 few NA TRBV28 CASSFYGASSNQPQHF TGTGCCAGCAGTTTTTACGGGGCTTCTAGCAATCAGCCCCAGCATTTT